The TCR beta chain under discussion was sequenced for a study of T cells in Graves' hyperthyroidism and ophthalmopathy. Study information: Peripheral blood was secured at the point of initial diagnosis, before any treatment.

TCR beta CDR3 region amplification was performed from RNA transcripts. Carried out on the TCR CDR3, a first-round RT-PCR used the HTBI primer set. TCRdb re-called the multiplex PCR reads with MiXCR, one entry per CDR3 protein. The repertoire holds some 300,000 distinct CDR3 sequences, with approximately 18% as singletons. Patients were excluded because of uncontrolled infection, other autoimmune disease, pregnancy or lactation. CDR3 length: 13 amino acids. CDR1 is MNHNS, CDR2 SASEGT, per germline. Between the trimmed V and J ends, which lost 7 bases and 5 bases, there was a span of 14 bases. This chain uses TRBV6-1 with TRBJ1-2; the D gene is possibly TRBD1 (5 bases). What was sequenced was blood. The receptor was isolated from a middle-aged man with Graves' ophthalmopathy. CDR3 bases: TGTGCCAGCACCATAGGGACTTTATATGGCTACACCTTC. The encoded protein is CASTIGTLYGYTF.